The source of this T cell receptor (beta chain) is a study of T cell repertoires in cytomegalovirus infection. The wider study: Both recently identified HLA-C-restricted and well-studied HLA-B-restricted CMV epitopes were used in the study.

Notes on this clonotype: What it binds is not known.

This CDR3 region has 14 residues. Germline V gene lookup returns CDR1 SEHNR and CDR2 FQNEAQ (reference sequence). V lost 3 bases and J 3 bases, leaving 11 bases between the germline ends. TCRdb re-derived calls from the reads in MiXCR, one entry per CDR3 protein. The sample records some 920,000 distinct CDR3 sequences, 31% being singletons. This sequence joins TRBV7-9 and TRBJ2-5; TRBD1 might be the D (5 bases). This specimen was cultured CD8+ T cells from PBMCs, taken from culture after CMV antigen stimulation. This TCR came from a human donor in good health (CMV status not recorded). Some clones in this sample may be carry-over from other donors' samples. In nucleotides, the CDR3 is TGTGCCAGCAGCTTTCTCTCAGGGAAAGAGACCCAGTACTTC. Translation: CASSFLSGKETQYF.